This is a list of T cell receptor beta chains from one sample in a study of T cell responses to AZD1222 COVID-19 vaccine. Repertoires were generated with immunoSEQ multiplex PCR, while TCRdb's copy carries only in-frame clones and drops some. The sample contains 90,000 to 150,000 clones, 80% to 90% of which appear only once. This sample comprised peripheral blood, obtained on day 0 of AZD1222 vaccination. The receptors were sampled from an adult in good health. Both conserved end residues are part of each CDR3. The D gene is left open where the match is weak. Size values are once, few and many counts, or a class for expanded clones, and some rows have none.

V	size	D	J	DNA	CDR3
TRBV5-4	.	TRBD1	TRBJ2-5	TGTGCCAGCAGCTTGGTAGGACAGGGGATAGGTCGGGAGACCCAGTACTTC	CASSLVGQGIGRETQYF
TRBV2	.	.	TRBJ1-1	TGTGCCAGCAGTAAGGGCCAGAACACTGAAGCTTTCTTT	CASSKGQNTEAFF
TRBV6-6	.	.	TRBJ1-5	TGTGCCGGGGCTCGGGGGGGCGACGGGAACCAGCCCCAGCATTTT	CAGARGGDGNQPQHF
TRBV9	few	.	TRBJ2-3	TGTGCCAGCAGCGTACGTTCTAGCACAGATACGCAGTATTTT	CASSVRSSTDTQYF
TRBV7-3	.	.	TRBJ1-4	TGTGCCAGCAGTAGACAGGCAACTAATGAAAAACTGTTTTTT	CASSRQATNEKLFF
TRBV19	.	TRBD1	TRBJ1-3	TGTGCCAGTATCGGACAGGGCTCTGGAAACACCATATATTTT	CASIGQGSGNTIYF
TRBV18	few	.	TRBJ2-1	TGTGCCAGCTCACCATGGGGGGTGCAGTTCTTC	CASSPWGVQFF
TRBV30	.	.	TRBJ2-7	TGTGCCTGGAGTAAGGGTTACGAGCAGTACTTC	CAWSKGYEQYF
TRBV2	.	.	TRBJ2-5	TGTGCCAGCAGCGCGAGGGGCCCCGGGGAGACCCAGTACTTC	CASSARGPGETQYF
TRBV25-1	.	TRBD1	TRBJ2-1	TGTGCCAGCAGTATCTCGACAGGGAGTGAGCAGTTCTTC	CASSISTGSEQFF
TRBV29-1	.	.	TRBJ1-1	TGCAGCGTTAGTCGACACGGCGCAGGGAACACTGAAGCTTTCTTT	CSVSRHGAGNTEAFF
TRBV6-5	.	.	TRBJ1-5	TGTGCCAGCAGTTATAGCAGGGGAGACAATCAGCCCCAGCATTTT	CASSYSRGDNQPQHF
TRBV28	.	.	TRBJ1-6	TGTGCCAGCAGTTCCGGGGGTATGAGGAATTCACCCCTCCACTTT	CASSSGGMRNSPLHF
TRBV4-3	once	TRBD2	TRBJ2-1	TGCGCCAGCAGCCTTGGGACTAGCGGATTGCAGTTCTTC	CASSLGTSGLQFF
TRBV5-1	.	TRBD1	TRBJ1-4	TGCGCCAGCAGCCCGGGACAGGGGAATGAAAAACTGTTTTTT	CASSPGQGNEKLFF